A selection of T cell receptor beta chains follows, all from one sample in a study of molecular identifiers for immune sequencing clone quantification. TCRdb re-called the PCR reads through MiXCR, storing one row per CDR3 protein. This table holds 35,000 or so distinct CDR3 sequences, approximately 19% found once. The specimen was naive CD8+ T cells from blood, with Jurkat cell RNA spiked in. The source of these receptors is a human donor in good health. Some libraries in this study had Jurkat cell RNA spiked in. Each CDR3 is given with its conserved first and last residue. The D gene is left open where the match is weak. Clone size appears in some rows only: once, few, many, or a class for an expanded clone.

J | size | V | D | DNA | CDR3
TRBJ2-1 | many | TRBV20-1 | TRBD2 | TGCAGTGCTAATCAAGCTAGCGGGAGAGTATCCTACAATGAGCAGTTCTTC | CSANQASGRVSYNEQFF
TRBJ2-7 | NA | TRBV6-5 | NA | TGTGCCAGCAGTTATTTTCGGGAAGCCTACGAGCAGTACTTC | CASSYFREAYEQYF
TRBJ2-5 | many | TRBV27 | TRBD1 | TGTGCCAGCAGGAATGCAGGGGGCGTGAAGACCCAGTACTTC | CASRNAGGVKTQYF
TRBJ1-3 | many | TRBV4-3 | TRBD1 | TGCGCCAGCAGCCAAGACCTAGGACAGGGGCCTGGAAACACCATATATTTT | CASSQDLGQGPGNTIYF
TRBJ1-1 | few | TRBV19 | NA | TGTGCCAGTAGTATAGGGGGAGTTATGGCTTTCTTT | CASSIGGVMAFF
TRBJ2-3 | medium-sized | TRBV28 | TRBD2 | TGTGCCAGCAGTCGAGCGGGAGGGCCGTTAGATACGCAGTATTTT | CASSRAGGPLDTQYF
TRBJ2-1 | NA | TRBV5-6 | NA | TGTGCCAGCAGCTTGGAGCAGGATGAGCAGTTCTTC | CASSLEQDEQFF
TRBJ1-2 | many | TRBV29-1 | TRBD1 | TGCAGCGTTGAAGATGGGACAGGGGATGTCGACTATGGCTACACCTTC | CSVEDGTGDVDYGYTF
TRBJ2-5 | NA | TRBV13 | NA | TGTGCCAGCAGCCTCGGATGGGAGACCCAGTACTTC | CASSLGWETQYF
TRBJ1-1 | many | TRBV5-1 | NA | TGCGCCAGCAGCTTGGCCGGATCTGAAGCTTTCTTT | CASSLAGSEAFF
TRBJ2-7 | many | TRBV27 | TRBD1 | TGTGCCAGCAGCCTGGGCGGGACAGGGGGTAGCGAGCAGTACTTC | CASSLGGTGGSEQYF
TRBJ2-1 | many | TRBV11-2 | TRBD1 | TGTGCCAGCAGACAGGGGAATGAGCAGTTCTTC | CASRQGNEQFF
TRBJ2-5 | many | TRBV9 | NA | TGTGCCAGCAGCGCCCCCCGGCAGGAGACCCAGTACTTC | CASSAPRQETQYF
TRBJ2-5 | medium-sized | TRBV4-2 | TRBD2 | TGTGCCAGCAGCCAACCCGGACTAGCCCAGACCCAGTACTTC | CASSQPGLAQTQYF
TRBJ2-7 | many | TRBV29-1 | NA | TGCAGCACCCGGCAGGGGAGCTCCTACGAGCAGTACTTC | CSTRQGSSYEQYF
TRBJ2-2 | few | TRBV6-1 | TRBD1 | TGTGCCAGCAGTGTCGGACAGGGGGCGTCCGGGGAGCTGTTTTTT | CASSVGQGASGELFF
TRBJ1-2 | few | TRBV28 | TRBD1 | TGTGCCAGCAGCCTGGACAGGGCTAACTATGGCTACACCTTC | CASSLDRANYGYTF
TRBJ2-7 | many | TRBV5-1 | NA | TGCGCCAGCAGCCGGACTGGCGCGCTCGACGAGCAGTACTTC | CASSRTGALDEQYF
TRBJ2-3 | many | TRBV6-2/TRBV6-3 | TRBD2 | TGTGCCAGCAGTTACGACGGGACTAGCTATACAGATACGCAGTATTTT | CASSYDGTSYTDTQYF
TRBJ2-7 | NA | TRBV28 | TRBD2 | TGTGCCAGCAGCCACCGGGGGGGGTGGCCGGTAGAGCAGTGCTTC | CASSHRGGWPVEQCF